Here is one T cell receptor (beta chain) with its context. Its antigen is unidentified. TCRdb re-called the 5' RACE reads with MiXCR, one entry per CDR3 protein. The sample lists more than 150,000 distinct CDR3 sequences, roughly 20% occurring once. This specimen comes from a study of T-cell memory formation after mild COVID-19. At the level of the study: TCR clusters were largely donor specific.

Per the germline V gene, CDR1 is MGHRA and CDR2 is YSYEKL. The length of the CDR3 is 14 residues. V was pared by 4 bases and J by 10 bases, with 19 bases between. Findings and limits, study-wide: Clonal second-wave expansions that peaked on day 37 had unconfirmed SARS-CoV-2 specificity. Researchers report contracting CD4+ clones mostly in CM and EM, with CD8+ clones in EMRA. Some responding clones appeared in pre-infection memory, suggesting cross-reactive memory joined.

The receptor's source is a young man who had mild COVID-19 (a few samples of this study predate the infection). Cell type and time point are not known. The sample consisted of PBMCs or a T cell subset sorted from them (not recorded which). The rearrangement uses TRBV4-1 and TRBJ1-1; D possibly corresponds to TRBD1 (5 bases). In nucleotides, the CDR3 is TGCGCCAGCAGCCCAAATTTGGGGGAGGTCCGAGCTTTCTTT. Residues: CASSPNLGEVRAFF.